A single sample is the source of the 29 T cell receptor beta chains below, sequenced in a study of STAT5B mutations in CD4+ large granular lymphocyte leukemia. The table came from immunoSEQ multiplex PCR; TCRdb's copy has only in-frame clones and leaves some out. The sample yields around 33,000 clones, roughly 76% seen once. The material sequenced was CD4+ T cells from blood buffy coats. Receptors originate from a human donor in good health.

The chain carries TRBV11-2 and TRBJ2-3; 7 bases are shared with TRBD2. The ends lost 1 base at V and 2 bases at J; junction bases unmatched: 6. This CDR3 is 16 amino acids long. The germline V gene encodes CDR1 SGHAT and CDR2 FQNNGV. The CDR3 region is CASSLVGGLNTDTQYF. CDR3 coding DNA: TGTGCCAGCAGCTTAGTGGGAGGGCTTAACACAGATACGCAGTATTTT. Variable domain in full (rest from reference TRBV11-2 and TRBJ2-3): EAGVAQSPRYKIIEKRQSVAFWCNPISGHATLYWYQQILGQGPKLLIQFQNNGVVDDSQLPKDRFSAERLKGVDSTLKIQPAKLEDSAVYLCASSLVGGLNTDTQYFGPGTRLTVL.

The chain combines TRBV6-5 with TRBJ1-1; no definite D call. The CDR3 length is 12 residues. CDR1 and CDR2 from the germline V gene are MNHEY and SVGAGI. Trimming took off 8 bases at V and 2 bases at J, with 9 bases between the two ends. The CDR3 DNA reads TGTGCCAGCGGCTTCGGAAACACTGAAGCTTTCTTT. Its translation: CASGFGNTEAFF.

In DNA, the CDR3 is TGTGCCATCAGAGGACAGGGGTCCTACGAGCAGTACTTC. Translation gives CAIRGQGSYEQYF. The chain links TRBV10-3 to TRBJ2-7; 9 nucleotides match TRBD1. Germline V gene data show CDR1 as ENHRY and CDR2 as SYGVKD. V dropped 6 bases and J dropped 1; count of bases not matched to a gene: 1. The CDR3 has 13 amino acids.

J is TRBJ2-2 and V is TRBV28; 7 bases are shared with TRBD1. The junction had 2 bases not matched to a gene; V was cut back by 6 bases and J by 4 bases. The CDR3 spans 13 residues. Germline CDR1 and CDR2: MDHEN and SYDVKM. CDR3 loop: CASSRTGTGELFF. DNA for the CDR3: TGTGCCAGCAGCAGGACAGGCACCGGGGAGCTGTTTTTT.

This clone was detected only a few times. This chain uses TRBV7-2 with TRBJ1-2, with D maybe TRBD1 (5 bases). The CDR3 runs 13 residues. Per germline, CDR1 SGHTA and CDR2 FQGNSA. Trimming shortened V by 8 bases and J by 4 bases, and 14 bases separated the two germline ends. CDR3 sequence: CASCPDRLYGYTF. The CDR3 DNA follows: TGTGCCAGCTGCCCCGACAGACTCTATGGCTACACCTTC.

The chain recombines TRBV7-6 with TRBJ2-7, with D tentatively TRBD1 (5 bases). The germline gives CDR1 SGHVS, CDR2 FNYEAQ. There are 15 residues in the CDR3. V dropped 2 bases and J dropped 0 bases, with 11 bases sitting between them. CDR3 sequence (DNA): TGTGCCAGCAGCTTAAAACAGGACCGCTCCTACGAGCAGTACTTC. It encodes CASSLKQDRSYEQYF.

As for this clone: Other nucleotide sequences from this sample produce the same CDR3. V is TRBV5-1 and J is TRBJ1-3, with 8 positions matching TRBD1. Trimming took 4 bases from V and 2 from J; bases not matched to a gene: 2. CDR1 and CDR2 from the germline V gene are SGHRS and YFSETQ. The CDR3 covers 14 residues. CDR3 loop: CASSMDRAGNTIYF. In DNA, the CDR3 is TGCGCCAGCAGCATGGACAGGGCTGGAAACACCATATATTTT.

The chain has TRBV13 and TRBJ2-1; 10 bases agree with TRBD2. The CDR3 consists of 16 residues. V lost 0 bases to trimming and J lost 3 bases; unmatched junction nucleotides: 2. Germline loops: CDR1 PRHDT, CDR2 FYEKMQ (reference sequence). The CDR3 loop reads CASSLGLAGFYNEQFF. CDR3 coding DNA: TGTGCCAGCAGCTTAGGACTAGCGGGGTTCTACAATGAGCAGTTCTTC.

This chain uses TRBV9 with TRBJ1-6, with unresolved D. V was pared by 0 bases and J by 9 bases, with 10 bases between. This CDR3 region has 14 residues. Looked up from germline, CDR1 is SGDLS and CDR2 is YYNGEE. CDR3 region: CASSVGGYGSPLHF. CDR3 nucleotides: TGTGCCAGCAGCGTAGGAGGGTACGGTTCACCCCTCCACTTT.

This clone was observed a single time. The V call is TRBV7-2, the J call TRBJ2-5; D gene uncertain. V dropped 5 bases and J dropped 4 bases, with 8 bases sitting between them. The CDR3 covers 12 residues. CDR1 and CDR2 from the germline V gene are SGHTA and FQGNSA. CDR3: CASSIHRETQYF. In DNA, the CDR3 is TGTGCCAGCAGCATCCATCGAGAGACCCAGTACTTC.

The chain combines TRBV18 with TRBJ2-3; D is undetermined. This CDR3 comprises 13 residues. Trimming removed 1 base at V and 0 bases at J, with 2 bases between. Germline CDR1 KGHSH, CDR2 LQKENI. The CDR3 spells CASSPHSTDTQYF. The CDR3 bases are TGTGCCAGCTCACCACATAGCACAGATACGCAGTATTTT.

The rearrangement uses TRBV23-1 and TRBJ2-1, with a tentative D call TRBD2 (6 bases). TRBV23-1 is recorded as an ORF, its role being uncertain. The CDR3 runs 14 residues. Trimming stripped 7 bases from V and 9 bases from J, with 19 bases between. Here the CDR3 reads CASTPGSGGCEQFF. CDR3 coding DNA: TGCGCCAGCACCCCGGGTAGCGGAGGCTGTGAGCAGTTCTTC.

The chain couples TRBV28 to TRBJ1-5; D is undetermined. There are 13 residues in the CDR3. Trimming took off 6 bases at V and 0 bases at J, with 6 bases between the two ends. Germline-derived CDR1 and CDR2 are MDHEN and SYDVKM. The CDR3 reads CASRSYSNQPQHF. The CDR3 DNA sequence: TGTGCCAGCAGATCTTATAGCAATCAGCCCCAGCATTTT.

The chain joins TRBV7-2 to TRBJ2-5; a possible D gene is TRBD1 (6 bases). The V end was cut by 1 base, the J end by 0 bases, with 6 bases between. Germline CDR1 reads SGHTA; CDR2 reads FQGNSA. The CDR3 has 14 residues. CDR3 protein: CASSLEGDQETQYF. CDR3 bases: TGTGCCAGCAGCTTAGAGGGGGACCAAGAGACCCAGTACTTC.

V and J are TRBV16 and TRBJ1-3, with D maybe TRBD1 (6 bases). The length of the CDR3 is 17 residues. V was pared by 1 base and J by 0 bases, with 13 bases between. CDR1 and CDR2 from the germline V gene are KGHSY and FQNENV. CDR3 bases: TGTGCCAGCAGCCAATATCGCGGGGACAACTCTGGAAACACCATATATTTT. The encoded protein is CASSQYRGDNSGNTIYF.

The chain links TRBV4-1 to TRBJ2-2, with 15 nucleotides matching TRBD2. The CDR3 covers 21 residues. The J segment lost 0 bases and the V segment lost 4 bases, leaving 12 bases of the junction unmatched. The germline V gene encodes CDR1 MGHRA and CDR2 YSYEKL. The CDR3 sequence: CASSRRTSGRARNANTGELFF. In DNA form, the CDR3 reads TGCGCCAGCAGCCGCCGGACTAGCGGGAGGGCCCGGAATGCGAACACCGGGGAGCTGTTTTTT.

CDR3 DNA sequence: TGTGCCAGCAGTTACTCATCTCCAACGGAGCCCCAGTACTTC. Translating gives CASSYSSPTEPQYF. This chain links TRBV6-5 with TRBJ2-5, with no clear D. The V end was cut by 0 bases, the J end by 9 bases, with 14 bases between. Germline values: CDR1 MNHEY, CDR2 SVGAGI. CDR3 size: 14 residues.

The V call is TRBV7-8, the J call TRBJ2-6; no clear D. The CDR3 runs 19 residues. Looked up from germline, CDR1 is SGHVS and CDR2 is FQNEAQ. V was trimmed by 0 bases and J by 0 bases, leaving 15 bases between them. The CDR3 bases are TGTGCCAGCAGCTTAGCAATATCAGTCTGGAGCTCTGGGGCCAACGTCCTGACTTTC. It specifies CASSLAISVWSSGANVLTF.

The genes are TRBV6-1 and TRBJ2-7; D is unresolved. CDR3 size: 12 residues. The germline V gene has CDR1 MNHNS and CDR2 SASEGT. The ends were cut back, 9 bases at V and 0 bases at J, with 9 bases in the middle. CDR3 region: CASYKDSYEQYF. CDR3 bases: TGTGCCAGTTACAAAGACTCCTACGAGCAGTACTTC.

The chain couples TRBV7-6 to TRBJ2-3, with D maybe TRBD1 (5 bases). V lost 4 bases and J lost 0, with 14 bases in between. Per germline, CDR1 SGHVS and CDR2 FNYEAQ. This CDR3 spans 16 amino acids. The CDR3 reads CASSSGLQVSTDTQYF. CDR3 nucleotides: TGTGCCAGCAGCTCTGGCCTACAGGTTAGCACAGATACGCAGTATTTT.

This clone was seen just once. V gene TRBV6-4 combines with J gene TRBJ2-1; 7 nucleotides align to TRBD2. J lost 1 base, V lost 3 bases, and 3 bases had no gene match. This CDR3 has 15 amino acids. Germline V gene sequence: CDR1 MRHNA, CDR2 SNTAGT. CDR3 residues: CASSEGGVSYNEQFF. CDR3 DNA: TGTGCCAGCAGTGAGGGGGGGGTATCCTACAATGAGCAGTTCTTC.

The chain has TRBV5-4 and TRBJ2-3, with 7 bases lining up with TRBD2. The CDR3 length is 15 residues. The germline gives CDR1 SGHNT, CDR2 YYREEE (reference sequence). The V gene end was trimmed by 1 base and the J gene end by 4 bases; junction bases not matched to a gene: 6. CDR3 DNA sequence: TGTGCCAGCAGCTTGATAGGCGGGAGATCAGATACGCAGTATTTT. Encoded protein: CASSLIGGRSDTQYF. Variable domain in full (rest from reference TRBV5-4 and TRBJ2-3): ETGVTQSPTHLIKTRGQQVTLRCSSQSGHNTVSWYQQALGQGPQFIFQYYREEENGRGNFPPRFSGLQFPNYSSELNVNALELDDSALYLCASSLIGGRSDTQYFGPGTRLTVL.

This chain uses TRBV5-1 with TRBJ2-3; TRBD2 matches at 12 bases. The germline CDR1 and CDR2 sequences are SGHRS and YFSETQ. Losses at the gene ends were 4 bases for V and 6 bases for J; bases not matched to a gene: 9. This CDR3 contains 16 residues. The CDR3 region has the DNA TGCGCCAGCAGCGAAGGGACTAGCGGGTATCCGGATACGCAGTATTTT. It yields the protein CASSEGTSGYPDTQYF.

The chain combines TRBV11-2 with TRBJ1-6; D possibly corresponds to TRBD1 (5 bases). This CDR3 comprises 12 residues. CDR1 is SGHAT, CDR2 FQNNGV, per germline. V lost 0 bases to trimming and J lost 13 bases, with 7 bases between them. In DNA, the CDR3 is TGTGCCAGCAGCTTAGACGAGGGGCCCCTCCACTTT. Translation gives CASSLDEGPLHF.

This clone was observed a handful of times. The rearrangement uses TRBV19 and TRBJ1-1; D call uncertain. CDR1 and CDR2 (germline): LNHDA, SQIVND (reference sequence). The CDR3 covers 13 residues. The V gene lost 0 bases and the J gene lost 8 bases, with 10 bases spanning the gap. The CDR3 nucleotides are TGTGCCAGTAGTATAGATCGTCCGGCCGAAGCTTTCTTT. Its protein is CASSIDRPAEAFF.

The V and J genes are TRBV29-1 and TRBJ2-5; D gene ambiguous. Germline lookup yields CDR1 SQVTM and CDR2 ANQGSEA. This CDR3 has 11 residues. V lost 5 bases to trimming and J lost 5 bases, with 9 bases between them. The CDR3 bases are TGCAGCGTTCCAGTGGCGGAGACCCAGTACTTC. Amino acid sequence: CSVPVAETQYF.

The chain has TRBV11-2 and TRBJ2-7; 15 positions match TRBD2. With 5 bases clipped from V and 2 bases from J, the junction kept 10 bases outside the gene matches. The CDR3 is 18 amino acids. Germline V CDR1 and CDR2: SGHAT, FQNNGV. In DNA, the CDR3 is TGTGCCAGCAGCGTACCGGGACTAGCGGGAGGAGGCACCTACGAGCAGTACTTC. Translation gives CASSVPGLAGGGTYEQYF. Complete variable domain (other parts from reference TRBV11-2 and TRBJ2-7): EAGVAQSPRYKIIEKRQSVAFWCNPISGHATLYWYQQILGQGPKLLIQFQNNGVVDDSQLPKDRFSAERLKGVDSTLKIQPAKLEDSAVYLCASSVPGLAGGGTYEQYFGPGTRLTVT.

This clone has more than one count but fewer than ten. This chain connects TRBV4-3 to TRBJ2-4; D gene ambiguous. Trimming cost V 4 bases and J 9 bases, with 16 bases left between them. Germline CDR1 LGHNA, CDR2 YSLEER. The CDR3 length is 14 residues. The CDR3 region is CASSPSRTGLIQYF. Written as DNA, the CDR3 is TGCGCCAGCAGCCCCTCCCGGACGGGTCTCATTCAGTACTTC.

V and J are TRBV6-6 and TRBJ2-5, with 10 bases identical to TRBD1. Germline CDR1 reads MNHNY; CDR2 reads SVGAGI (reference sequence). V lost 8 bases and J lost 5; bases outside the gene matches: 8. The length of the CDR3 is 14 residues. CDR3 sequence reads: CASYRTGGAETQYF. The CDR3 DNA is TGTGCCAGCTATAGGACAGGGGGGGCGGAGACCCAGTACTTC.